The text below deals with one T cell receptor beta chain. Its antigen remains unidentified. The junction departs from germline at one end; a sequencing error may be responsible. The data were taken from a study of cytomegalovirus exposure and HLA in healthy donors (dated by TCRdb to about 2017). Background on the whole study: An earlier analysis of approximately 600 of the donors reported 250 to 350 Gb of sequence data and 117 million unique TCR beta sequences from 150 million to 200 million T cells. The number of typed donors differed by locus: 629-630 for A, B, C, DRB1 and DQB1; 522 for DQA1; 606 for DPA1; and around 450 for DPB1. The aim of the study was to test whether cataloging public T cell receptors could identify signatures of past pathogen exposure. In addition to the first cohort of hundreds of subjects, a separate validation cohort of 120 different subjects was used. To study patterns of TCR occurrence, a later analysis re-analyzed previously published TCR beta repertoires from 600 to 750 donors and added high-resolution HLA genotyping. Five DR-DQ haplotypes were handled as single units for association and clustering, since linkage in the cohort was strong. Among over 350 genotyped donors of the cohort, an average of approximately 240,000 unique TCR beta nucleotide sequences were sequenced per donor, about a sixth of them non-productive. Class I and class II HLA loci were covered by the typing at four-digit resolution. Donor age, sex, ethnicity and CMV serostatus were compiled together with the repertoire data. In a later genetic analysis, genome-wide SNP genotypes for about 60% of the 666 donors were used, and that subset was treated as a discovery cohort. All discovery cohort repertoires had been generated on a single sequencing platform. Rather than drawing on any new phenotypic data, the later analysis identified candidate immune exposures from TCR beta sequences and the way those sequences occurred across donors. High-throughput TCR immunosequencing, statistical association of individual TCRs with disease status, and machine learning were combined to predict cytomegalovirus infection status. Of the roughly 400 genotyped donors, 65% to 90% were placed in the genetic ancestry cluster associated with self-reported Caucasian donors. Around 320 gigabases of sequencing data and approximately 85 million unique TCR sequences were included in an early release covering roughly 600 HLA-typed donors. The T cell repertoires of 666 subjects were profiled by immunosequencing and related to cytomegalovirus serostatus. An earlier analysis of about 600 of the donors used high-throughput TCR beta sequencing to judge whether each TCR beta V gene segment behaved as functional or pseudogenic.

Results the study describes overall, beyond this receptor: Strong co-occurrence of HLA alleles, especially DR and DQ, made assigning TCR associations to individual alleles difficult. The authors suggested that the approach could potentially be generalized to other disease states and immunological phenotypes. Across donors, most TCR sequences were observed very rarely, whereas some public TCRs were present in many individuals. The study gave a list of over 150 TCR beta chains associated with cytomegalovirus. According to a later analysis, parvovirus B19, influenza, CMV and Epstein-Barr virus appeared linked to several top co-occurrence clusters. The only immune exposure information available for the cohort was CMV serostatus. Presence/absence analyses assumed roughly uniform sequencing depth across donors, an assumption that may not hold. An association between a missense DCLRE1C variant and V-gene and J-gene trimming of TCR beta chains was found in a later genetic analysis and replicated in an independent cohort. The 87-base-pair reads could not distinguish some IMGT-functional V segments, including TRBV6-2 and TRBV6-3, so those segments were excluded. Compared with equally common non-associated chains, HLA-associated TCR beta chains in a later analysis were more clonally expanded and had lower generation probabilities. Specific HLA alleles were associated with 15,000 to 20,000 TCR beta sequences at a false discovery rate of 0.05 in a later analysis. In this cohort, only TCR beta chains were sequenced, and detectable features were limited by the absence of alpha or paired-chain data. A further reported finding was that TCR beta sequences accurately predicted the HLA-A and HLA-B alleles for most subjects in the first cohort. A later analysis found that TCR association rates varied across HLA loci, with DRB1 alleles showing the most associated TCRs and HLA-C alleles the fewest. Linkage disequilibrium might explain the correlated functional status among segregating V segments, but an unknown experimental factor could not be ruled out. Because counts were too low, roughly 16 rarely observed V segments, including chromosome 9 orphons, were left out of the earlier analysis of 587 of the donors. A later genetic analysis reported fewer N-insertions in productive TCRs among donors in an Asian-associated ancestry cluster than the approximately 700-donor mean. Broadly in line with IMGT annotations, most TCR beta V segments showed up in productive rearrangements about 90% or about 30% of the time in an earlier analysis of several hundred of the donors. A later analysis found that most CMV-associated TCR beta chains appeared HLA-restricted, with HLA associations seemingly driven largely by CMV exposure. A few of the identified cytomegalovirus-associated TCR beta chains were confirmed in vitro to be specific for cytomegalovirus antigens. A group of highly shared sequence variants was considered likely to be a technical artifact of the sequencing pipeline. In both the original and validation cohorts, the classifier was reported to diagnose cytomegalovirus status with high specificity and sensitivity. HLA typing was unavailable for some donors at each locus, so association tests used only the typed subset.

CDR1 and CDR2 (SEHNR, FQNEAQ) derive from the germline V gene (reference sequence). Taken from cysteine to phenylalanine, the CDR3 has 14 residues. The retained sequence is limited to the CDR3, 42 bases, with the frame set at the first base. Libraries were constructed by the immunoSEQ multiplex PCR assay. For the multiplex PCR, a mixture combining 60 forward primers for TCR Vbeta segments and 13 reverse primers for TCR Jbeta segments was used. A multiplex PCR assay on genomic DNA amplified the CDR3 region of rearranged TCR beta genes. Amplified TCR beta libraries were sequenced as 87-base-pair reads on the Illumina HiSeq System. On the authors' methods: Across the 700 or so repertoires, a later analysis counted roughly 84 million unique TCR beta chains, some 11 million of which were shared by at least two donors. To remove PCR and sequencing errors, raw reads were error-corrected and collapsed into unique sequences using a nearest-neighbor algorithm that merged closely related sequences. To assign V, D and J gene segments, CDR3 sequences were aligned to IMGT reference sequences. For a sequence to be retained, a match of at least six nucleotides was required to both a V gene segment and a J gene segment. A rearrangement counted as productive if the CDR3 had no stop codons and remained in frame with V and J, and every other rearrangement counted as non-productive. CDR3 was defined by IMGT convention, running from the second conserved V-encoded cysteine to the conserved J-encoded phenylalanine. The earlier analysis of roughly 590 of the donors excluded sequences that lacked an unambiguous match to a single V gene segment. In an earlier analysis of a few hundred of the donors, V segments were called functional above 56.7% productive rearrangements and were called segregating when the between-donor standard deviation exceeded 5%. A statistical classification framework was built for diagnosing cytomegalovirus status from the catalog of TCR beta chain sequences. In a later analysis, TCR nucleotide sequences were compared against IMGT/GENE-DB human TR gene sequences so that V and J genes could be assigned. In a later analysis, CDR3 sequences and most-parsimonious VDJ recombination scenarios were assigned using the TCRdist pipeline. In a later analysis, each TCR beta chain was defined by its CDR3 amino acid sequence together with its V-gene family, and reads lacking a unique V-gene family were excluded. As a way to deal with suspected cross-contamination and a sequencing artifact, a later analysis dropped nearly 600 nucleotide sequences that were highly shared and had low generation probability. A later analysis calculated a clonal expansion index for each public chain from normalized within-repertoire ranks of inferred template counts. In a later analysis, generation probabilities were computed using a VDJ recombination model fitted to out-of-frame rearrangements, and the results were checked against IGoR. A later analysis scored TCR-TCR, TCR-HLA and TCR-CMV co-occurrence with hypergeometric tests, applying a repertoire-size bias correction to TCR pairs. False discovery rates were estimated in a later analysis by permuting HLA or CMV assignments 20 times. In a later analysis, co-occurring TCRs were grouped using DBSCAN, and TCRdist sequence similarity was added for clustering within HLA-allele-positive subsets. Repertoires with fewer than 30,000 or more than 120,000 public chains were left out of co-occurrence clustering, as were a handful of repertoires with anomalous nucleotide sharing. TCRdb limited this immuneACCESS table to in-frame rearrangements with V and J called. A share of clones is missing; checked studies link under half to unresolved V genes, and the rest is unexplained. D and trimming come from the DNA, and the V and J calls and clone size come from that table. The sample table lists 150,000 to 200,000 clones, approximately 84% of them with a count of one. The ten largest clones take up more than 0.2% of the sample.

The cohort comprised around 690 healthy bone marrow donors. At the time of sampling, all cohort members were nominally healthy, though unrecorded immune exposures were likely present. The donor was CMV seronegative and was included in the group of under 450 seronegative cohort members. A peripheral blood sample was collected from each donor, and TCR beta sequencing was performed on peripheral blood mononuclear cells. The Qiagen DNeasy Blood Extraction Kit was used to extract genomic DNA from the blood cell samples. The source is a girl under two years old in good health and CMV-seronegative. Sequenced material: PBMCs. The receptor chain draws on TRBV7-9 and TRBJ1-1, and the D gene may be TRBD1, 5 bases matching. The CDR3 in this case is CSSSTPRGGTEAFF. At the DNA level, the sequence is TGTTCCAGCAGCACACCCCGGGGGGGCACTGAAGCTTTCTTT. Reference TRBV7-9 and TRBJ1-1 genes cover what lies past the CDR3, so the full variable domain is DTGVSQNPRHKITKRGQNVTFRCDPISEHNRLYWYRQTLGQGPEFLTYFQNEAQLEKSRLLSDRFSAERPKGSFSTLEIQRTEQGDSAMYLCSSSTPRGGTEAFFGQGTRLTVV.